The TCR beta chain described here comes from a study of blood T cell repertoires in COVID-19. Study-level information: PBMCs, B-cell-depleted T cells, or T cells were the source of the cDNA or gDNA that made up the material.

Per germline, CDR1 SGHRS and CDR2 YFSETQ. The CDR3 contains 15 residues. J was trimmed by 5 bases and V by 2 bases; bases with no gene match: 10. The authors' processing: Estimation of nucleated cell counts was performed using reference gene primer amplification. The method was immunoSEQ multiplex PCR; TCRdb's version includes in-frame clones alone and lacks a portion of them. The DNA was the basis for D and trimming; V, J and clone size are from that table. Of some 16,000 clones listed, roughly nine tenths are singletons. The sample taken for sequencing was peripheral blood. The receptor comes from a man at least 80 years old with acute or convalescent COVID-19. J is TRBJ2-7 and V is TRBV5-1; 7 nucleotides line up with TRBD1. The CDR3 DNA is TGCGCCAGCAGCTTCCCCCGACAGGGTCCCAACGAGCAGTACTTC. This encodes CASSFPRQGPNEQYF. Looking up the rest from reference TRBV5-1 and TRBJ2-7 gives the full variable domain: KAGVTQTPRYLIKTRGQQVTLSCSPISGHRSVSWYQQTPGQGLQFLFEYFSETQRNKGNFPGRFSGRQFSNSRSEMNVSTLELGDSALYLCASSFPRQGPNEQYFGPGTRLTVT.